One sample yielded the 21 T cell receptor beta chains listed below, sequenced in a study of regulatory T cells in long-lasting Graves disease. Documented time point: newly diagnosed GD, antithyroid drugs for less than 3 months. The TCR library was made from RNA extracted from PBMCs. CDR3-region Arm-PCR and iRepertoire HTBI primers produced the TCR beta libraries. A single record per CDR3 protein comes from TCRdb applying MiXCR to the multiplex PCR reads. Here the sample spans about 560,000 distinct CDR3 sequences, around 16% being singletons. This sample also belongs to another study, concerning T cells in Graves' hyperthyroidism and ophthalmopathy.

The source material was peripheral blood mononuclear cells (PBMCs), sampled at new diagnosis, from a patient treated with antithyroid drugs. These receptors all come from a man aged 18 to 29 with Graves disease.

The V call is TRBV7-6, the J call TRBJ1-2; D is undetermined. There are 14 residues in the CDR3. Germline CDR1 SGHVS, CDR2 FNYEAQ. Trimming cost V 5 bases and J 4 bases, with 14 bases left between them. CDR3 protein: CASSADRGSYGYTF. In DNA form, the CDR3 reads TGTGCCAGCAGCGCTGACCGAGGAAGCTATGGCTACACCTTC.

This clonotype was counted many times. The V gene is TRBV25-1, the J gene TRBJ1-2; 7 nucleotides line up with TRBD1. The CDR3 spans 16 residues. Germline V CDR1 and CDR2: MGHDK, SYGVNS. The V and J ends lost 3 bases and 4 bases, in that order; junction bases with no gene match: 11. CDR3 sequence (DNA): TGTGCCAGCAGTGATAAGGACGGGACAGAAGTCTATGGCTACACCTTC. It translates to CASSDKDGTEVYGYTF.

In its sample, this clonotype was seen once. With a much larger clone just one base away, this may be a read error. This chain uses TRBV7-2 with TRBJ2-3; D is uncertain. The germline V gene encodes CDR1 SGHTA and CDR2 FQGNSA. The CDR3 spans 13 residues. CDR3 region: CAGSLGFTDTQYF. The CDR3 bases are TGTGCCGGCAGCCTCGGATTTACAGATACGCAGTATTTT.

This chain links TRBV7-9 with TRBJ1-1; weak D call: TRBD1 (5 bases). Germline assignment: CDR1 SEHNR and CDR2 FQNEAQ (reference sequence). V dropped 3 bases and J dropped 3 bases, with 11 bases sitting between them. The CDR3 sequence is 14 residues long. In nucleotides, the CDR3 is TGTGCCAGCAGCTTCAGGGCTGGGGACACTGAAGCTTTCTTT. Amino acids: CASSFRAGDTEAFF.

This clonotype was recorded at least ten times. This chain uses TRBV7-9 with TRBJ2-3; tentatively, D is TRBD2 (6 bases). Trimming shortened V by 6 bases and J by 5 bases, and 15 bases separated the two germline ends. This CDR3 spans 14 amino acids. The germline gives CDR1 SEHNR, CDR2 FQNEAQ (reference sequence). The CDR3 spells CASSLNQEGDTQYF. In DNA, the CDR3 is TGTGCCAGCAGTTTAAACCAGGAGGGAGATACGCAGTATTTT.

This clonotype was counted at least ten times. The CDR3 is CASSESRGTSGYEQYF. The CDR3 DNA sequence: TGTGCCAGCAGTGAAAGTAGGGGGACTAGCGGCTACGAGCAGTACTTC. The chain employs TRBV2 and TRBJ2-7; 11 nucleotides agree with TRBD2. The CDR3 covers 16 residues. Per the germline V gene, CDR1 is SNHLY and CDR2 is FYNNEI. Losses at the gene ends were 2 bases for V and 3 bases for J; bases not matched to a gene: 6.

The rearrangement links TRBV11-2 to TRBJ2-3; 12 bases line up with TRBD2. With V trimmed by 0 bases and J by 3 bases, 4 bases remained unmatched. Germline CDR1 reads SGHAT; CDR2 reads FQNNGV. The CDR3 has 17 residues. CDR3 DNA sequence: TGTGCCAGCAGCTTAGAGACCGGGACTAGCGGGACAGATACGCAGTATTTT. The encoded protein is CASSLETGTSGTDTQYF.

This clonotype was seen many times. The gene calls are TRBV27 and TRBJ2-7; 9 bases line up with TRBD2. CDR3 length: 14 residues. Germline assignment: CDR1 MNHEY and CDR2 SMNVEV (reference sequence). Trimming cost V 3 bases and J 6 bases; bases outside gene matches: 6. The CDR3 nucleotides read TGTGCCAGCAGTTTGGCGGGAGGGCCGTCCGAGCAGTACTTC. It translates to CASSLAGGPSEQYF.

This clonotype occurred many times. The chain is built from TRBV6-1 and TRBJ2-5; 8 bases map to TRBD2. The CDR3 totals 14 residues. Germline CDR1 reads MNHNS; CDR2 reads SASEGT. The J segment lost 5 bases and the V segment lost 6 bases, leaving 8 bases of the junction unmatched. The CDR3 sequence: CASRPVGREETQYF. The CDR3 coding sequence is TGTGCCAGCAGGCCGGTCGGGAGGGAGGAGACCCAGTACTTC.

Note on this clonotype: Given a much more abundant clone one base away, this may be a read error. The chain combines TRBV27 with TRBJ1-1, with 7 positions matching TRBD1. V was pared by 4 bases and J by 0 bases, with 5 bases of the junction left unmatched. The CDR3 length is 15 residues. Germline V CDR1 and CDR2: MNHEY, SMNVEV (reference sequence). The CDR3 protein is CASSSGTDMNTEAFF. The CDR3 region has the DNA TGTGCCAGCAGTTCCGGGACAGACATGAACACTGAAGCTTTCTTT.

This clonotype was picked up many times. The chain joins TRBV20-1 to TRBJ2-7; 7 nucleotides match TRBD2. Trimming at V came to 6 bases and at J to 1 base, leaving 6 bases not matched to a gene. The CDR3 totals 13 residues. CDR1 is DFQATT, CDR2 SNEGSKA, per germline (reference sequence). The CDR3 sequence is CSAGSGPSYEQYF. The CDR3 DNA reads TGCAGTGCAGGTAGCGGGCCGTCCTACGAGCAGTACTTC.

This clonotype showed up just a few times. The chain uses TRBV28 and TRBJ1-5; D uncertain. The CDR3 runs 11 residues. Germline CDR1 and CDR2: MDHEN and SYDVKM. With 6 bases removed from V and 12 bases from J, the gap between germline ends came to 12 bases. The chain's CDR3 is CASSNLGNQHF. The CDR3, as DNA: TGTGCCAGCAGCAACCTGGGCAACCAGCATTTT.

This clonotype was counted ten times or more. The rearrangement links TRBV11-2 to TRBJ2-2; no clear D. CDR1 SGHAT and CDR2 FQNNGV come from the germline V gene. The CDR3 consists of 15 residues. The V end was cut by 7 bases, the J end by 0 bases, with 12 bases between. The CDR3 nucleotides read TGTGCCAGCAACCTCGATCACCCGAACACCGGGGAGCTGTTTTTT. Encoded protein: CASNLDHPNTGELFF.

This clonotype was seen ten or more times. Written as DNA, the CDR3 is TGCGCCAGCAGCCCAACAGATAATGAGCAGTTCTTC. This encodes CASSPTDNEQFF. The chain recombines TRBV5-1 with TRBJ2-1, with no clear D. Per germline, CDR1 SGHRS and CDR2 YFSETQ. The CDR3 is made up of 12 amino acids. Trimming took 4 bases from V and 7 from J, leaving 9 bases between them.

This clonotype was detected ten times or more. The gene calls are TRBV5-1 and TRBJ2-1; 8 bases align to TRBD2. V was clipped by 4 bases and J by 5 bases; unmatched bases: 11. The CDR3 extends over 16 amino acids. The germline gives CDR1 SGHRS, CDR2 YFSETQ. This CDR3 is CASSKDTSGRHNEQFF. The CDR3 DNA reads TGCGCCAGCAGCAAAGATACGAGCGGGAGACACAATGAGCAGTTCTTC.

The genes are TRBV12-3 or TRBV12-4 and TRBJ2-1, with D hard to call. V lost 1 base and J 11 bases, leaving 12 bases between the germline ends. The CDR3 has 13 amino acids. CDR3 bases: TGTGCCAGCAGTTTAGGGGTGGGTCGAAAGCAGTTCTTC. It is translated as CASSLGVGRKQFF.

This clonotype was detected only once. This sequence joins TRBV20-1 and TRBJ1-4; D not resolved. Trimming took off 3 bases at V and 8 bases at J, with 13 bases between the two ends. Germline-derived CDR1 and CDR2 are DFQATT and SNEGSKA (reference sequence). The CDR3 contains 13 residues. The CDR3, as DNA: TGCAGTGCTAGGCAGGCAGAGGGAGAAAAACTGTTTTTT. Its protein product is CSARQAEGEKLFF.

The chain links TRBV5-1 to TRBJ2-3; 8 nucleotides line up with TRBD1. CDR3 size: 14 residues. The germline gives CDR1 SGHRS, CDR2 YFSETQ. The V segment lost 3 bases and the J segment 6 bases; nucleotides outside the gene matches: 6. This chain's CDR3 is CASSSDRAGDTQYF. CDR3 coding DNA: TGCGCCAGCAGCTCGGACAGGGCAGGGGATACGCAGTATTTT. Full variable domain (remainder filled in from reference TRBV5-1 and TRBJ2-3): KAGVTQTPRYLIKTRGQQVTLSCSPISGHRSVSWYQQTPGQGLQFLFEYFSETQRNKGNFPGRFSGRQFSNSRSEMNVSTLELGDSALYLCASSSDRAGDTQYFGPGTRLTVL.

This clonotype was observed at least ten times. The chain is built from TRBV7-9 and TRBJ2-3, with 9 bases fitting TRBD2. The CDR3 is made up of 14 amino acids. V lost 7 bases to trimming and J lost 5 bases; unmatched junction nucleotides: 7. The germline V gene encodes CDR1 SEHNR and CDR2 FQNEAQ (reference sequence). The CDR3 sequence: CASTKVAGEDTQYF. DNA for the CDR3: TGTGCCAGCACTAAGGTAGCGGGAGAAGATACGCAGTATTTT.

This clonotype appeared many times. The chain is built from TRBV3-1 and TRBJ2-1; D gene uncertain. The V gene lost 6 bases and the J gene lost 5 bases, with 17 bases spanning the gap. CDR1 and CDR2 from the germline V gene are LGHDT and YNNKEL (reference sequence). The CDR3 loop spans 15 amino acids. The DNA for the CDR3 is TGTGCCAGCAGTCAAAGCTACTCGCCCGACAATGAGCAGTTCTTC. Translated: CASSQSYSPDNEQFF.

Ten or more counts support this clonotype. The chain uses TRBV20-1 and TRBJ2-3; no definite D call. The germline V gene encodes CDR1 DFQATT and CDR2 SNEGSKA (reference sequence). There are 12 residues in the CDR3. The ends were cut back, 0 bases at V and 6 bases at J, with 7 bases in the middle. The CDR3, as DNA: TGCAGTGCTAGAGATAGCAGGGATACGCAGTATTTT. This encodes CSARDSRDTQYF.